A selection of T cell receptor beta chains follows, all from one sample in a study of shared clonotypes between healthy human individuals. Assay: immunoSEQ multiplex PCR; the TCRdb copy retains only in-frame clones and omits some. The sample contains some 480,000 clones, roughly 78% of which appear only once. The sequencing input was PBMCs. The receptors shown here come from a woman in her 40s in good health. Some clones in this sample may be carry-over from other donors' samples. The CDR3 runs from the conserved cysteine through the conserved F or W. D genes are given only for firm matches. Only some rows state a clone size, as once, few, many or a class for expanded clones.

TRBJ2-3 TRBV14 . . TGTGCCAGCAGCCAAGTCGGTGCAGCCGGAGATACGCAGTATTTT CASSQVGAAGDTQYF
TRBJ2-7 TRBV27 TRBD1 . TGTGCCAGCCGGGGGACAGGGCGCTACGAGCAGTACTTC CASRGTGRYEQYF
TRBJ2-5 TRBV19 . few TGTGCCAGTAGTTCCGGGGAGACCCAGTACTTC CASSSGETQYF
TRBJ2-1 TRBV29-1 . . TGCAGCGTTGCGAGAGGGCTGAATGAGCAGTTCTTC CSVARGLNEQFF
TRBJ2-2 TRBV2 . once TGTGCCGGAAAACAGGGTCGGAGCACCGGGGAGCTGTTTTTT CAGKQGRSTGELFF
TRBJ2-7 TRBV18 TRBD1 . TGTGCCAGCTCGCCAGGGGGATCCTCCTACGAGCAGTACTTC CASSPGGSSYEQYF
TRBJ1-4 TRBV28 . . TGTGCCAGCAGTTCAACAAGACAGGTCCGTGAAAAACTGTTTTTT CASSSTRQVREKLFF
TRBJ2-1 TRBV15 TRBD1 . TGTGCCACCAGGGAGACAGGGCCTTCCTACAATGAGCAGTTCTTC CATRETGPSYNEQFF
TRBJ2-1 TRBV5-1 . . TGCGCCAGCAGCTTGGGGCTGACCTACAATGAGCAGTTCTTC CASSLGLTYNEQFF
TRBJ2-3 TRBV27 TRBD2 once TGTGCCAGCAGTTTAACGCCTAGCGGCATCACAGATACGCAGTATTTT CASSLTPSGITDTQYF
TRBJ2-1 TRBV6-6 . . TGTGCCAGCGGAGCTTGGGGGGAGGCAAACAATGAGCAGTTCTTC CASGAWGEANNEQFF
TRBJ1-5 TRBV7-2 TRBD1 many TGTGCCAGCAGCTTAGCGCTCGGGACAGCTCAGCCCCAGCATTTT CASSLALGTAQPQHF
TRBJ1-5 TRBV9 . . TGTGCCAGCAGCGTAGATGTGGGTCAGCCCCAGCATTTT CASSVDVGQPQHF
TRBJ2-7 TRBV7-2 . . TGTGCCAGCAGCTTAGACAGGGGGGGCGAGCAGTACTTC CASSLDRGGEQYF
TRBJ2-1 TRBV10-2 TRBD2 . TGCGCCAGCGGGGACGGGGGGGGCTACAATGAGCAGTTCTTC CASGDGGGYNEQFF
TRBJ2-7 TRBV19 . . TGTGCCAGTAATTCGAGGCCAGGGGCGTACGAGCAGTACTTC CASNSRPGAYEQYF
TRBJ2-5 TRBV6-1 . . TGTGCCAGCAGTGGCACAGGTGGAGAGACCCAGTACTTC CASSGTGGETQYF
TRBJ1-5 TRBV29-1 . . TGCAGCGTTGGAGAGGGAAATCAGCCCCAGCATTTT CSVGEGNQPQHF
TRBJ2-5 TRBV27 TRBD2 . TGTGCCAGCAGTCCCTTGGGGAGCGGGAGTATGGAGACCCAGTACTTC CASSPLGSGSMETQYF
TRBJ2-5 TRBV30 TRBD1 once TGTGCCTGGAAGGGACAGCCTTCAGGGGCCCAGTACTTC CAWKGQPSGAQYF
TRBJ1-5 TRBV7-2 . . TGTGCCAGCAGCTTAGAAGGGACGACCAATCAGCCCCAGCATTTT CASSLEGTTNQPQHF
TRBJ1-1 TRBV19 . . TGTGCCACTACAGACAGAGGGGTCACTGAAGCTTTCTTT CATTDRGVTEAFF
TRBJ1-1 TRBV7-8 . . TGTGCCAGCACCCACGACAGACAGAACACTGAAGCTTTCTTT CASTHDRQNTEAFF
TRBJ2-1 TRBV5-1 . . TGCGCCAGCAGCTTGGTTGCGGTAAGCTCCTACAATGAGCAGTTCTTC CASSLVAVSSYNEQFF
TRBJ2-7 TRBV6-1 TRBD1 few TGTGCCAGCAGACTCCAGGGGGCGGGCCCCTACGAGCAGTACTTC CASRLQGAGPYEQYF
TRBJ1-2 TRBV18 . . TGTGCCAGCTCACCACGGGGGTCGGAGGGCTACACCTTC CASSPRGSEGYTF
TRBJ1-1 TRBV25-1 . . TGTGCCAGCAAAGAATCAAAAGGGGGGACTGAAGCTTTCTTT CASKESKGGTEAFF
TRBJ2-7 TRBV2 TRBD1 . TGTGCCAGCAGAGGAGCCCCGGGACAGACCTACGAGCAGTACTTC CASRGAPGQTYEQYF
TRBJ1-3 TRBV4-2 TRBD1 few TGTGCCAGCAGCCAAGGGGACAGGCCTGGAAACACCATATATTTT CASSQGDRPGNTIYF
TRBJ1-2 TRBV28 . . TGTGCCAGCAGTTTAGTTGCCCCGGCAGCCAACTATGGCTACACCTTC CASSLVAPAANYGYTF
TRBJ2-1 TRBV28 TRBD2 . TGTGCCAGCACCTGGGCTAGCGGGAGCTTTTCCTACAATGAGCAGTTCTTC CASTWASGSFSYNEQFF
TRBJ2-1 TRBV2 TRBD2 few TGTGCCAGCAGTGATACTAGCGGGGGTGAGCAGTTCTTC CASSDTSGGEQFF
TRBJ2-7 TRBV10-3 . . TGTGCCATCAGTGCACAGACGGAGGACGAGCAGTACTTC CAISAQTEDEQYF
TRBJ1-2 TRBV25-1 TRBD1 . TGTGCCAGCAGCGCCCCCGGGACAGGAGGCTATGGCTACACCTTC CASSAPGTGGYGYTF
TRBJ2-7 TRBV30 TRBD2 . TGTGCCTGGAGTCGCGGGAGCTCCTACGAGCAGTACTTC CAWSRGSSYEQYF
TRBJ1-2 TRBV25-1 . . TGTGCCAGCAGGGGATCGGGGGCCAGAGGCTACACCTTC CASRGSGARGYTF
TRBJ2-3 TRBV6-5 TRBD2 once TGTGCCAGCAGAGCGGGAGTGGGCACAGATACGCAGTATTTT CASRAGVGTDTQYF
TRBJ1-4 TRBV28 . . TGTGCCAGCAGTTTAGGTGGGGGAGGACCCAATGAAAAACTGTTTTTT CASSLGGGGPNEKLFF
TRBJ2-5 TRBV6-4 . many TGTGCCAGCAGTGACACTTACGGCGAGACCCAGTACTTC CASSDTYGETQYF
TRBJ1-2 TRBV2 . . TGTGCCAGCTCCCTTGAGGACTATGGCTACACCTTC CASSLEDYGYTF
TRBJ1-1 TRBV5-1 . . TGCGCCAGCAGCAACCTCCCGGGGGGCACTGAAGCTTTCTTT CASSNLPGGTEAFF
TRBJ2-3 TRBV28 TRBD1 . TGTGCCAGCAGACCTGGACAGGGACGCACAGATACGCAGTATTTT CASRPGQGRTDTQYF
TRBJ2-5 TRBV5-4 . . TGTGCCAGCAGCTTTTCGGGGATTCCCGAGACCCAGTACTTC CASSFSGIPETQYF
TRBJ2-1 TRBV5-1 TRBD2 . TGCGCCAGCAGCTTGTACGCGGGAGTGGAAAATGAGCAGTTCTTC CASSLYAGVENEQFF
TRBJ1-1 TRBV18 TRBD1 . TGTGCCAGCTCACCCAGGGACAGGGGTTACACTGAAGCTTTCTTT CASSPRDRGYTEAFF
TRBJ2-3 TRBV5-6 . . TGTGCCAGCAGTTGGGACACGAGCTCCACAGATACGCAGTATTTT CASSWDTSSTDTQYF
TRBJ1-5 TRBV27 . . TGTGCCAGCAGTCAGTCGACAGTTCTCAATCAGCCCCAGCATTTT CASSQSTVLNQPQHF
TRBJ2-3 TRBV2 TRBD2 once TGTGCCAGTCTCGGGACTAGCGGGACGGGCACTAGCACAGATACGCAGTATTTT CASLGTSGTGTSTDTQYF
TRBJ2-7 TRBV6-6 TRBD1 . TGTGCCAGCAGTTCCGGGACAGGGATCTCACCTAGCGAGCAGTACTTC CASSSGTGISPSEQYF
TRBJ2-7 TRBV25-1 TRBD2 . TGTGCCAGCATGAGAGGGACTAGCCGTTCCTACGAGCAGTACTTC CASMRGTSRSYEQYF
TRBJ1-4 TRBV18 . few TGTGCCAGCTCACCACCTAACGGGCCTAATGAAAAACTGTTTTTT CASSPPNGPNEKLFF